Presented here are 30 T cell receptor beta chains from one specimen sequenced in a study of identical twins. MiXCR was run by TCRdb on the 5' RACE reads, yielding one entry per CDR3 protein. The table shows approximately 690,000 distinct CDR3 sequences, with around 6% occurring only once. The material sequenced was naive T cells sorted from blood. The receptors come from a man aged 18-30 years in good health.

The chain links TRBV18 to TRBJ2-1; D ambiguous. The CDR3 covers 13 residues. Germline CDR1 is KGHSH and CDR2 is LQKENI. V was pared by 2 bases and J by 10 bases, with 12 bases between. The CDR3 loop is CASSPENLGEQFF. CDR3 DNA sequence: TGTGCCAGCTCACCAGAGAACCTAGGGGAGCAGTTCTTC.

The CDR3 sequence: CAWSMSGGTEAFF. The CDR3 bases are TGTGCCTGGAGTATGTCAGGGGGCACTGAAGCTTTCTTT. The chain recombines TRBV30 with TRBJ1-1; 7 bases map to TRBD1. The junction had 4 bases not matched to a gene; V was cut back by 2 bases and J by 4 bases. This CDR3 is 13 amino acids long. Germline V gene lookup returns CDR1 GTSNPN and CDR2 SVGIG (reference sequence).

This chain connects TRBV7-9 to TRBJ2-1, with TRBD1 matching 10 bases. The CDR3 is 15 residues long. Trimming took 6 bases from V and 5 from J; bases not matched to a gene: 7. CDR1 SEHNR and CDR2 FQNEAQ come from the germline V gene (reference sequence). The CDR3 reads CASRTGTGENNEQFF. In nucleotides, the CDR3 is TGTGCCAGCAGGACCGGGACAGGGGAAAACAATGAGCAGTTCTTC.

This clonotype has at least ten counts. At one boundary the junction diverges from the germline segment, which might be a read error. The rearrangement uses TRBV7-9 and TRBJ1-1; D call uncertain. CDR1 is SEHNR, CDR2 FQNEAQ, per germline (reference sequence). There are 12 residues in the CDR3. The CDR3 bases are TGTGCCAGCAGCTTAGGGGCCACTGGAGCTTTCTTT. It translates to CASSLGATGAFF.

This chain joins TRBV5-1 and TRBJ1-1, with unresolved D. The V gene lost 5 bases and the J gene lost 4 bases, with 9 bases spanning the gap. The CDR3 is 12 amino acids. In germline, CDR1 is SGHRS, CDR2 YFSETQ. The CDR3 sequence: CASRLSSTEAFF. The CDR3 coding sequence is TGCGCCAGCAGATTATCGAGCACTGAAGCTTTCTTT.

The J gene is TRBJ2-7, the V gene TRBV27; 9 bases align to TRBD1. CDR1 is MNHEY and CDR2 is SMNVEV in the germline V gene (reference sequence). CDR3 size: 16 residues. Germline trimming cut 4 bases from V and 0 bases from J; bases unmatched to any gene: 7. The CDR3 spells CASSYSGTGLSYEQYV. DNA of the CDR3: TGTGCCAGCAGTTACTCGGGGACAGGGCTCTCCTACGAGCAGTACGTC.

This clonotype has just a few counts. The genes are TRBV2 and TRBJ2-1, with 12 bases aligning to TRBD2. Germline assignment: CDR1 SNHLY and CDR2 FYNNEI. CDR3 size: 14 residues. The J segment lost 8 bases and the V segment lost 7 bases, leaving 6 bases of the junction unmatched. CDR3 in amino acids: CASTRLAGVYEQFF. The CDR3 DNA is TGTGCCAGCACCAGACTAGCGGGAGTTTATGAGCAGTTCTTC.

The chain couples TRBV2 to TRBJ2-1, with D possibly matching TRBD1 (5 bases). Germline loops: CDR1 SNHLY, CDR2 FYNNEI. The CDR3 has 14 amino acids. Deletions cut 0 bases from V and 4 bases from J, with 7 bases between. CDR3 DNA: TGTGCCAGCAGTGAAGCCGACAGATACAATGAGCAGTTCTTC. This translates into CASSEADRYNEQFF. Full variable domain (missing parts from reference TRBV2 and TRBJ2-1): EPEVTQTPSHQVTQMGQEVILRCVPISNHLYFYWYRQILGQKVEFLVSFYNNEISEKSEIFDDQFSVERPDGSNFTLKIRSTKLEDSAMYFCASSEADRYNEQFFGPGTRLTVL.

In this sample, this clonotype turned up many times. This chain uses TRBV6-2 or TRBV6-3 with TRBJ2-1, with D hard to call. This CDR3 contains 14 residues. The V end lost 5 bases, the J end lost 0 bases, and 8 bases lay between the germline ends. The V gene's germline CDR1 is MNHEY and CDR2 SVGEGT. The CDR3 nucleotides read TGTGCCAGCAGTGACATATTCTCCTACAATGAGCAGTTCTTC. Translated, it gives CASSDIFSYNEQFF.

The rearrangement uses TRBV30 and TRBJ2-1; TRBD2 aligns across 8 bases. Germline CDR1 GTSNPN, CDR2 SVGIG (reference sequence). The CDR3 loop spans 13 amino acids. The ends lost 6 bases at V and 7 bases at J; junction bases unmatched: 8. Here the CDR3 reads CACVAGNSNEQFF. The CDR3 region has the DNA TGTGCCTGTGTAGCGGGAAATAGTAATGAGCAGTTCTTC.

This clonotype was observed a few times. This sequence joins TRBV6-2 or TRBV6-3 and TRBJ2-2; perhaps TRBD2 as D (6 bases). Germline CDR1 and CDR2: MNHEY and SVGEGT. The CDR3 sequence is 14 residues long. Trimming pared 8 bases from V and 5 bases from J, leaving 15 bases between. The CDR3 DNA is TGTGCCAGCGCCTTTGCGGGAAGGACCGGGGAGCTGTTTTTT. This codes for CASAFAGRTGELFF.

This clonotype has just a few counts. This rearrangement joins TRBV29-1 to TRBJ1-1; D is unresolved. The CDR3 is made up of 12 amino acids. V shed 6 bases and J shed 4 bases, with 12 bases lying between them. Germline V gene sequence: CDR1 SQVTM, CDR2 ANQGSEA. The CDR3 loop is CSVQEMGTEAFF. CDR3 nucleotides: TGCAGCGTGCAGGAGATGGGCACTGAAGCTTTCTTT.

This clonotype was recorded at least ten times. This chain connects TRBV5-1 to TRBJ2-1, with D hard to call. The CDR3 contains 16 residues. Trimming took 5 bases from V and 0 from J, leaving 15 bases between them. Germline assignment: CDR1 SGHRS and CDR2 YFSETQ. The chain's CDR3 is CASSLERPGSYNEQFF. CDR3 nucleotide sequence: TGCGCCAGCAGTCTAGAACGCCCGGGCTCCTACAATGAGCAGTTCTTC. The full variable domain, rest sourced from reference TRBV5-1 and TRBJ2-1, is KAGVTQTPRYLIKTRGQQVTLSCSPISGHRSVSWYQQTPGQGLQFLFEYFSETQRNKGNFPGRFSGRQFSNSRSEMNVSTLELGDSALYLCASSLERPGSYNEQFFGPGTRLTVL.

This clonotype was detected a few times. The chain has TRBV12-3 or TRBV12-4 and TRBJ2-5; D could derive from TRBD1 or TRBD2 (5 bases each). The V gene lost 6 bases and the J gene lost 0 bases, with 14 bases spanning the gap. The CDR3 is 15 residues long. DNA of the CDR3: TGTGCCAGCAGCCCCGGGGCGTTAAACCAAGAGACCCAGTACTTC. This encodes CASSPGALNQETQYF.

Ten or more counts support this clonotype. V gene TRBV20-1 combines with J gene TRBJ1-2; a possible D gene is TRBD1 (5 bases). V lost 4 bases and J 2 bases, leaving 14 bases between the germline ends. This CDR3 comprises 14 residues. The germline V gene has CDR1 DFQATT and CDR2 SNEGSKA (reference sequence). The CDR3 sequence: CSAIAGARNYGYTF. CDR3 coding DNA: TGCAGTGCTATTGCTGGGGCGCGAAACTATGGCTACACCTTC.

The chain uses TRBV5-1 and TRBJ2-4, with D maybe TRBD2 (6 bases). The length of the CDR3 is 14 residues. The V end was cut by 0 bases, the J end by 7 bases, with 11 bases between. Germline V gene sequence: CDR1 SGHRS, CDR2 YFSETQ. The CDR3 region has the DNA TGCGCCAGCAGCTTGGAAACGGGGACTAACATTCAGTACTTC. Its translation is CASSLETGTNIQYF.

The rearrangement joins TRBV20-1 to TRBJ2-1; either TRBD1 or TRBD2 may supply D (5 bases each). Per germline, CDR1 DFQATT and CDR2 SNEGSKA (reference sequence). The CDR3 runs to 16 residues. Trimming took off 0 bases at V and 2 bases at J, with 14 bases between the two ends. CDR3 nucleotide sequence: TGCAGTGCTAGAGATAAGAACGGGGCGCCCTACAATGAGCAGTTCTTC. It encodes CSARDKNGAPYNEQFF.

This clonotype was counted ten times or more. The V gene is TRBV6-1, the J gene TRBJ1-5; D gene ambiguous. This CDR3 spans 15 amino acids. Trimming took 6 bases from V and 4 from J, leaving 16 bases between them. Germline CDR1 is MNHNS and CDR2 is SASEGT. The CDR3 protein is CASSSLYPNNQPQHF. The CDR3 region has the DNA TGTGCCAGCAGCTCCCTGTACCCAAATAATCAGCCCCAGCATTTT.

The chain couples TRBV10-3 to TRBJ2-7, with TRBD1 matching 7 bases. The CDR3 loop spans 12 amino acids. After removal of 10 bases from V and 6 bases from J, the junction contained 9 bases not matched to a gene. In germline, CDR1 is ENHRY, CDR2 SYGVKD. CDR3 coding DNA: TGTGCCAGCGGACAGGCGACGGGCGAGCAGTACGTC. Translating gives CASGQATGEQYV.

This clonotype came up many times. Compared with germline, one end of the junction differs, possibly owing to a read error. The chain has TRBV5-1 and TRBJ2-7, with D unclear. This CDR3 is 11 amino acids long. Germline assignment: CDR1 SGHRS and CDR2 YFSETQ. This chain's CDR3 is CASSDDYEQYF. Written as DNA, the CDR3 is TGTGCCAGCAGCGATGACTACGAGCAGTACTTC.

This clonotype was recorded a few times. The V and J genes are TRBV12-3 or TRBV12-4 and TRBJ1-5; a weak D match, TRBD1 (6 bases). The V gene lost 6 bases and the J gene lost 1 base, with 10 bases spanning the gap. The CDR3 loop spans 14 amino acids. Here the CDR3 reads CASRTGQSNQPQHF. CDR3 sequence (DNA): TGTGCCAGCAGAACAGGGCAAAGCAATCAGCCCCAGCATTTT.

This clonotype has only a few counts. The J gene is TRBJ2-7, the V gene TRBV10-3; unclear D gene. This CDR3 has 11 residues. Germline values: CDR1 ENHRY, CDR2 SYGVKD. Deletions cut 11 bases from V and 6 bases from J, with 14 bases between. CDR3 loop: CAVRSSVEQYF. In DNA form, the CDR3 reads TGTGCCGTCCGGAGCAGTGTCGAGCAGTACTTC.

The chain has TRBV4-3 and TRBJ1-1, with D perhaps TRBD1 (5 bases). CDR3 length: 15 amino acids. Between the trimmed V and J ends, which lost 1 base and 4 bases, there was a span of 13 bases. Germline V lookup: CDR1 LGHNA, CDR2 YSLEER. CDR3 residues: CASSQGGGVVTEAFF. The CDR3 DNA reads TGCGCCAGCAGCCAAGGGGGAGGGGTCGTCACTGAAGCTTTCTTT.

This clonotype was counted many times. V is TRBV9 and J is TRBJ2-2; D gene unclear. V dropped 3 bases and J dropped 6 bases, with 18 bases sitting between them. The length of the CDR3 is 16 residues. The germline gives CDR1 SGDLS, CDR2 YYNGEE. The CDR3 DNA follows: TGTGCCAGCAGCGCCTTACCGATTCCCCAACCCGGGGAGCTGTTTTTT. Amino acids: CASSALPIPQPGELFF.

This clonotype appeared many times. The genes are TRBV20-1 and TRBJ2-5, with D possibly matching TRBD2 (5 bases). V gave up 6 bases and J gave up 1 base, with 9 bases separating them. Germline V lookup: CDR1 DFQATT, CDR2 SNEGSKA (reference sequence). The CDR3 has 12 residues. CDR3 residues: CSATGSQETQYF. The CDR3 DNA reads as TGCAGTGCCACGGGGAGCCAAGAGACCCAGTACTTC.

Only a few counts were recorded for this clonotype. V and J are TRBV7-8 and TRBJ2-1; tentative D call: TRBD1 (6 bases). V was pared by 5 bases and J by 4 bases, with 12 bases between. The CDR3 has 14 amino acids. Germline lookup yields CDR1 SGHVS and CDR2 FQNEAQ. CDR3 DNA: TGTGCCAGCAGCGAACAGACAGGATACAATGAGCAGTTCTTC. Protein sequence: CASSEQTGYNEQFF.

This rearrangement joins TRBV5-1 to TRBJ2-2, with 8 bases aligning to TRBD1. Looked up from germline, CDR1 is SGHRS and CDR2 is YFSETQ. Unmatched junction bases numbered 7, after V lost 4 bases and J lost 5 bases. This CDR3 spans 15 amino acids. CDR3 protein: CASSTDRVGTGELFF. CDR3 DNA: TGCGCCAGCAGCACGGACAGGGTGGGGACCGGGGAGCTGTTTTTT.

This clonotype was detected ten times or more. This rearrangement joins TRBV12-3 or TRBV12-4 to TRBJ1-6; tentative D call: TRBD1 (5 bases). The CDR3 is made up of 15 amino acids. Between the trimmed V and J ends, which lost 2 bases and 5 bases, there was a span of 10 bases. DNA for the CDR3: TGTGCCAGCAGTTTATGGGACCGTAATAATTCACCCCTCCACTTT. It codes for CASSLWDRNNSPLHF.

The chain uses TRBV2 and TRBJ1-5, with TRBD1 as a possible D gene (6 bases). The CDR3 has 14 residues. The V end lost 4 bases, the J end lost 6 bases, and 13 bases lay between the germline ends. In germline, CDR1 is SNHLY, CDR2 FYNNEI. CDR3 bases: TGTGCCAGCAGTGTCGCAGGGGCAGGTCAGCCCCAGCATTTT. Amino acid sequence: CASSVAGAGQPQHF. The full variable domain, with the rest looked up from reference TRBV2 and TRBJ1-5, is EPEVTQTPSHQVTQMGQEVILRCVPISNHLYFYWYRQILGQKVEFLVSFYNNEISEKSEIFDDQFSVERPDGSNFTLKIRSTKLEDSAMYFCASSVAGAGQPQHFGDGTRLSIL.

CDR3 sequence reads: CASSFEEGPRGEADTQYF. CDR3 coding DNA: TGTGCCAGCAGCTTTGAAGAGGGACCAAGGGGAGAGGCAGATACGCAGTATTTT. V and J are TRBV12-3 or TRBV12-4 and TRBJ2-3; D tentatively reads TRBD1 or TRBD2 (5 bases each). Trimming removed 6 bases from V and 4 bases from J, with 26 bases in between. This CDR3 is built from 18 residues.